The next 30 T cell receptor beta chains were all read from a single sample in a study of stem cell transplantation in POMP-related autoinflammatory disease (dated by TCRdb to about 2021). Overall study outcomes, separate from this receptor: PRAID patients showed a restricted number of unique TRB V-J gene pairings. Across all analyzed T-cell subsets, PRAID patients showed a trend toward higher clonality and lower TRB diversity.

Library preparation employed the immunoSEQ multiplex PCR assay. Sourced from immuneACCESS, this table was stored by TCRdb with only in-frame sequences that have V and J called. A share of the clones is absent; for the studies checked, an unresolved V gene accounts for under half, and the remainder has no known explanation. This sample lists approximately 11,000 clones; around nine tenths were detected once. In total, the top ten clones hold about half of the sample. Interpreted using the paper, the time point label stands for: before hematopoietic stem cell transplant. No antigen has been assigned to these receptors. The sequencing here drew on CD8+ T cells from PBMCs, taken before stem cell transplantation. All receptors come from a human donor with POMP-related autoinflammation and immune dysregulation (PRAID).

V gene TRBV4-1 combines with J gene TRBJ1-2, with unresolved D. V was clipped by 0 bases and J by 5 bases, with 7 bases between them. From germline, CDR1 is MGHRA and CDR2 YSYEKL. CDR3 length: 13 amino acids. CDR3 bases: TGCGCCAGCAGCCAAGAGGCAGGTTATGGCTACACCTTC. Translated, it gives CASSQEAGYGYTF.

The chain carries TRBV27 and TRBJ1-2; D gene ambiguous. Trimming removed 7 bases at V and 0 bases at J, with 21 bases between. The germline gives CDR1 MNHEY, CDR2 SMNVEV (reference sequence). The CDR3 is made up of 17 amino acids. Written as DNA, the CDR3 is TGTGCCAGCAACCCATTCCCAGGACCCCGTTCTAACTATGGCTACACCTTC. This sequence encodes CASNPFPGPRSNYGYTF.

This clone has just one count. The V and J genes are TRBV27 and TRBJ2-7, with TRBD2 matching 11 bases. J gave up 1 base and V 7 bases, and 3 bases lay outside the gene matches. CDR3 length: 14 amino acids. Per the germline V gene, CDR1 is MNHEY and CDR2 is SMNVEV (reference sequence). The CDR3 sequence: CASTVAGGSYEQYF. CDR3 nucleotide sequence: TGTGCCAGCACTGTAGCGGGAGGGTCCTACGAGCAGTACTTC.

This clone has only one observation. J is TRBJ2-7 and V is TRBV19; 10 bases align to TRBD1. Germline CDR1 reads LNHDA; CDR2 reads SQIVND (reference sequence). Trimming removed 3 bases from V and 6 bases from J; junction bases left unmatched: 2. CDR3 length: 13 residues. This chain's CDR3 is CASSMGTGVEQYF. In DNA, the CDR3 is TGTGCCAGTAGTATGGGGACAGGGGTCGAGCAGTACTTC.

The rearrangement joins TRBV30 to TRBJ2-1, with TRBD1 matching 7 bases. The V and J ends lost 1 base and 6 bases, in that order; junction bases with no gene match: 6. Looked up from germline, CDR1 is GTSNPN and CDR2 is SVGIG (reference sequence). The CDR3 loop spans 14 amino acids. CDR3 DNA sequence: TGTGCCTGGAGTGAGGGGGCCGTTGGCAATGAGCAGTTCTTC. Translated: CAWSEGAVGNEQFF.

The V gene is TRBV19, the J gene TRBJ1-1; TRBD1 matches at 7 bases. CDR1 and CDR2 from the germline V gene are LNHDA and SQIVND (reference sequence). CDR3 size: 14 residues. V was clipped by 6 bases and J by 6 bases; unmatched bases: 10. In nucleotides, the CDR3 is TGTGCCAGTAGCCGGGGCAGGGGGAGGTCTGAAGCTTTCTTT. Amino acid sequence: CASSRGRGRSEAFF.

The CDR3 here is CASSRPGGEQYF. CDR3 DNA sequence: TGCGCCAGCAGCCGCCCGGGGGGCGAGCAGTACTTC. The V and J genes are TRBV4-1 and TRBJ2-7, with TRBD2 matching over 7 bases. The length of the CDR3 is 12 residues. J gave up 6 bases and V 4 bases, and 3 bases lay outside the gene matches. CDR1 is MGHRA, CDR2 YSYEKL, per germline.

The CDR3 nucleotides are TGTGCCAGCAGCTTGACTAGCGGGGGGGCCGGGGAGCTGTTTTTT. It is translated as CASSLTSGGAGELFF. The J gene is TRBJ2-2, the V gene TRBV11-2, with 14 bases lining up with TRBD2. The ends lost 3 bases at V and 6 bases at J; junction bases unmatched: 0. This CDR3 has 15 residues. Looked up from germline, CDR1 is SGHAT and CDR2 is FQNNGV.

This chain uses TRBV11-2 with TRBJ2-7; 7 bases are shared with TRBD2. Germline CDR1 is SGHAT and CDR2 is FQNNGV. Trimming cost V 0 bases and J 4 bases; bases outside gene matches: 9. There are 16 residues in the CDR3. The CDR3 protein is CASSLDPGGGGYEQYF. CDR3 nucleotides: TGTGCCAGCAGCTTAGATCCGGGGGGAGGAGGGTACGAGCAGTACTTC.

V gene TRBV9 combines with J gene TRBJ2-7, with D tentatively TRBD2 (5 bases). V dropped 3 bases and J dropped 3 bases, with 10 bases sitting between them. The CDR3 contains 13 residues. Per the germline V gene, CDR1 is SGDLS and CDR2 is YYNGEE. The chain's CDR3 is CASSGTSGYEQYF. Written as DNA, the CDR3 is TGTGCCAGCAGCGGGACTTCGGGCTACGAGCAGTACTTC.

This chain uses TRBV4-2 with TRBJ2-2, with D tentatively TRBD2 (6 bases). V lost 4 bases and J lost 2, with 17 bases in between. Germline assignment: CDR1 LGHNA and CDR2 YNFKEQ. The CDR3 runs to 17 residues. CDR3 bases: TGTGCCAGCAGCCCGGGGGTGGGACTCCAAAACACCGGGGAGCTGTTTTTT. Encoded protein: CASSPGVGLQNTGELFF.

The chain couples TRBV5-8 to TRBJ1-5; tentative D call: TRBD1 (6 bases). The length of the CDR3 is 14 residues. V was pared by 7 bases and J by 3 bases, with 14 bases between. CDR1 and CDR2 from the germline V gene are SGHTS and YDEGEE. The CDR3 sequence: CASSPTGLNQPQHF. CDR3 nucleotides: TGTGCCAGCTCCCCGACAGGTCTCAATCAGCCCCAGCATTTT.

This chain uses TRBV19 with TRBJ1-1; D gene uncertain. Germline V gene lookup returns CDR1 LNHDA and CDR2 SQIVND (reference sequence). Trimming shortened V by 1 base and J by 2 bases, and 2 bases separated the two germline ends. The CDR3 consists of 12 residues. The CDR3 here is CASSIGNTEAFF. The CDR3 DNA reads TGTGCCAGTAGTATAGGCAACACTGAAGCTTTCTTT.

This sequence joins TRBV5-6 and TRBJ2-3, with TRBD1 matching over 7 bases. The CDR3 is 14 residues long. The ends lost 2 bases at V and 2 bases at J; junction bases unmatched: 2. Germline-derived CDR1 and CDR2 are SGHDT and YYEEEE. Here the CDR3 DNA reads TGTGCCAGCAGCTTCGACAGGGCCACAGATACGCAGTATTTT. Translated, it gives CASSFDRATDTQYF.

This chain links TRBV6-1 with TRBJ1-3; the D gene is possibly TRBD1 (5 bases). Germline V gene sequence: CDR1 MNHNS, CDR2 SASEGT. This CDR3 spans 14 amino acids. Between the trimmed V and J ends, which lost 3 bases and 4 bases, there was a span of 10 bases. CDR3: CASSELGAGNTIYF. The DNA for the CDR3 is TGTGCCAGCAGTGAGTTAGGGGCGGGAAACACCATATATTTT.

This chain links TRBV20-1 with TRBJ1-2; D not resolved. V was trimmed by 6 bases and J by 2 bases, leaving 7 bases between them. The CDR3 covers 11 residues. Germline-derived CDR1 and CDR2 are DFQATT and SNEGSKA (reference sequence). Here the CDR3 DNA reads TGCAGTGCCGTAATCAACTATGGCTACACCTTC. This translates into CSAVINYGYTF.

This clone was detected only once. The genes are TRBV9 and TRBJ1-2; 9 nucleotides line up with TRBD1. CDR3 length equals 16 residues. The germline gives CDR1 SGDLS, CDR2 YYNGEE. The V gene end was trimmed by 3 bases and the J gene end by 0 bases; junction bases not matched to a gene: 6. The CDR3 coding sequence is TGTGCCAGCAGCGACCCCGGGACAGGGTCTAACTATGGCTACACCTTC. It encodes CASSDPGTGSNYGYTF. The full variable domain, with the rest looked up from reference TRBV9 and TRBJ1-2, is DSGVTQTPKHLITATGQRVTLRCSPRSGDLSVYWYQQSLDQGLQFLIQYYNGEERAKGNILERFSAQQFPDLHSELNLSSLELGDSALYFCASSDPGTGSNYGYTFGSGTRLTVV.

The genes are TRBV27 and TRBJ2-5; the match to TRBD2 covers 8 bases. Germline-derived CDR1 and CDR2 are MNHEY and SMNVEV (reference sequence). CDR3 length: 13 residues. V trimming: 8 bases; J trimming: 4 bases; junction bases outside the gene matches: 6. CDR3 amino acids: CASASGLIETQYF. DNA of the CDR3: TGTGCCAGCGCTAGCGGGTTGATAGAGACCCAGTACTTC.

J is TRBJ1-2 and V is TRBV6-6, with TRBD1 as a possible D gene (5 bases). The germline V and J ends were trimmed by 0 bases and 0 bases, with 5 bases remaining between them. There are 14 residues in the CDR3. CDR1 is MNHNY and CDR2 is SVGAGI in the germline V gene (reference sequence). CDR3 DNA sequence: TGTGCCAGCAGTTACTCGGGGCCTAACTATGGCTACACCTTC. It codes for CASSYSGPNYGYTF.

The chain combines TRBV27 with TRBJ1-2; a weak D match, TRBD1 (5 bases). Germline assignment: CDR1 MNHEY and CDR2 SMNVEV (reference sequence). V lost 3 bases and J lost 1, with 15 bases in between. CDR3 size: 16 residues. The CDR3 spells CASSLGYIRGNYGYTF. As DNA, the CDR3 is TGTGCCAGCAGTTTGGGGTATATTAGGGGTAACTATGGCTACACCTTC.

The gene calls are TRBV4-1 and TRBJ2-1, with 7 bases fitting TRBD2. The CDR3 has 16 amino acids. V trimming: 1 base; J trimming: 2 bases; junction bases outside the gene matches: 5. Per the germline V gene, CDR1 is MGHRA and CDR2 is YSYEKL. CDR3 DNA sequence: TGCGCCAGCAGCCAAGCGGGCGGGGGTCCCTACAATGAGCAGTTCTTC. Protein: CASSQAGGGPYNEQFF.

J is TRBJ2-7 and V is TRBV5-8; no definite D call. Germline loops: CDR1 SGHTS, CDR2 YDEGEE. The V end was cut by 0 bases, the J end by 7 bases, with 8 bases between. The CDR3 covers 12 residues. CDR3: CASSLVPGEQYF. The CDR3 DNA reads TGTGCCAGCAGCTTGGTCCCAGGTGAGCAGTACTTC.

V usage is TRBV7-9 and J usage is TRBJ1-1; D possibly corresponds to TRBD1 (5 bases). The CDR3 is made up of 14 amino acids. Trimming took 5 bases from V and 1 from J, leaving 11 bases between them. CDR1 and CDR2 from the germline V gene are SEHNR and FQNEAQ (reference sequence). CDR3 loop: CASSRLGQNTEAFF. The CDR3 nucleotides read TGTGCCAGCAGCCGCCTCGGACAGAACACTGAAGCTTTCTTT. The full variable domain, rest sourced from reference TRBV7-9 and TRBJ1-1, is DTGVSQNPRHKITKRGQNVTFRCDPISEHNRLYWYRQTLGQGPEFLTYFQNEAQLEKSRLLSDRFSAERPKGSFSTLEIQRTEQGDSAMYLCASSRLGQNTEAFFGQGTRLTVV.

V is TRBV7-9 and J is TRBJ2-3; D gene ambiguous. Germline lookup yields CDR1 SEHNR and CDR2 FQNEAQ (reference sequence). Trimming pared 4 bases from V and 1 base from J, leaving 6 bases between. The CDR3 is made up of 13 amino acids. CDR3: CASSSARTDTQYF. The CDR3, as DNA: TGTGCCAGCAGCTCCGCTCGCACAGATACGCAGTATTTT.

V gene TRBV29-1 combines with J gene TRBJ2-2; D might be TRBD2 (6 bases). This CDR3 spans 13 amino acids. Germline CDR1 SQVTM, CDR2 ANQGSEA. The germline V and J ends were trimmed by 5 bases and 7 bases, with 14 bases remaining between them. The CDR3 here is CSVLGGPRGELFF. Here the CDR3 DNA reads TGCAGCGTTCTGGGGGGACCTCGCGGGGAGCTGTTTTTT.

V usage is TRBV30 and J usage is TRBJ2-7, with D uncertain. V was trimmed by 1 base and J by 2 bases, leaving 9 bases between them. The CDR3 loop spans 13 amino acids. The germline gives CDR1 GTSNPN, CDR2 SVGIG (reference sequence). CDR3 amino acids: CAWSDIPTYEQYF. The CDR3 nucleotides are TGTGCCTGGAGTGATATCCCCACCTACGAGCAGTACTTC.

This clone has just a few counts. In DNA, the CDR3 is TGTGCCAGCAGCCTTAACACCGGGGAGCTGTTTTTT. This encodes CASSLNTGELFF. The chain has TRBV9 and TRBJ2-2; D gene uncertain. V shed 4 bases and J shed 2 bases, with 3 bases lying between them. This CDR3 is 12 amino acids long. Per germline, CDR1 SGDLS and CDR2 YYNGEE.

The chain's CDR3 is CASGPHTGELFF. CDR3 DNA sequence: TGTGCCAGTGGCCCCCACACCGGGGAGCTGTTTTTT. This chain links TRBV7-2 with TRBJ2-2; D not resolved. The V end lost 9 bases, the J end lost 3 bases, and 8 bases lay between the germline ends. Germline V gene lookup returns CDR1 SGHTA and CDR2 FQGNSA. The CDR3 totals 12 residues. Using reference TRBV7-2 and TRBJ2-2 for the parts outside the CDR3, the full variable domain is GAGVSQSPSNKVTEKGKDVELRCDPISGHTALYWYRQSLGQGLEFLIYFQGNSAPDKSGLPSDRFSAERTGGSVSTLTIQRTQQEDSAVYLCASGPHTGELFFGEGSRLTVL.

This rearrangement joins TRBV5-8 to TRBJ1-1; 8 bases map to TRBD1. Germline-derived CDR1 and CDR2 are SGHTS and YDEGEE. J lost 0 bases, V lost 0 bases, and 4 bases had no gene match. The CDR3 has 16 residues. For the CDR3, the DNA is TGTGCCAGCAGCTTGGTGTCAGGGGGCATGAACACTGAAGCTTTCTTT. Translating gives CASSLVSGGMNTEAFF.

J is TRBJ1-1 and V is TRBV2; TRBD1 might be the D (6 bases). Trimming removed 6 bases from V and 1 base from J, with 15 bases in between. Germline CDR1 reads SNHLY; CDR2 reads FYNNEI. The CDR3 contains 15 residues. This chain's CDR3 is CASSLLTGPNTEAFF. DNA of the CDR3: TGTGCCAGCAGCCTGCTGACAGGCCCGAACACTGAAGCTTTCTTT.